Shown below are 30 T cell receptor beta chains from a single sample sequenced in a study of T cells in women clearing cervical HPV infection. Repertoires were generated with immunoSEQ multiplex PCR, while TCRdb's copy carries only in-frame clones and drops some. The sample's table shows around 9,200 clones. The sequenced sample was blood buffy coat. The receptor set was obtained from a woman aged 18-70 years with a cervical HPV16 infection that either progressed to CIN3+ or cleared (not recorded which).

In the case of this clone: The read terminates 3 residues ahead of where the CDR3 ends, so the germline J gene completes it. The chain employs TRBV20-1 and TRBJ2-3, with 8 bases that match TRBD2. The CDR3 contains 17 residues. The germline V gene encodes CDR1 DFQATT and CDR2 SNEGSKA (reference sequence). The chain's CDR3 is CSAISPLGRGDQETQYF. The covered CDR3 bases are TGCAGTGCTATCTCGCCTCTAGGGCGGGGGGACCAAGAGACG.

As for this clone: Coverage ceases 3 residues before the CDR3 finishes, and the germline J gene fills in the end. The V gene is TRBV20-1, the J gene TRBJ1-5; TRBD1 agrees at 7 bases. The CDR3 extends over 13 amino acids. J lost 4 bases, V lost 5 bases, and 5 bases had no gene match. Germline CDR1 DFQATT, CDR2 SNEGSKA (reference sequence). Incomplete CDR3 DNA: TGCAGTGCTGCGGACAGGCTAAATCAGCCC. As protein: CSAADRLNQP. The full-length CDR3 reads as CSAADRLNQPQHF.

Remarks on this clone: Coverage ceases 3 residues before the CDR3 finishes, and the germline J gene fills in the end. J is TRBJ2-2 and V is TRBV18; a weak D match, TRBD1 (6 bases). Trimming cost V 6 bases and J 3 bases, with 14 bases left between them. Germline CDR1 reads KGHSH; CDR2 reads LQKENI. This CDR3 is 15 amino acids long. The CDR3 here is CASSPVGGDTGELFF. CDR3 bases read: TGTGCCAGCTCTCCGGTAGGGGGAGACACCGGGGAG.

A note on this clone: The read is 3 residues too short to cover the CDR3 end, so that end is filled in from the germline J gene. J is TRBJ2-7 and V is TRBV11-2, with a tentative D call TRBD1 (6 bases). The CDR3 extends over 14 amino acids. The V and J ends lost 1 base and 2 bases respectively, with 9 bases between them. Germline V lookup: CDR1 SGHAT, CDR2 FQNNGV. Incomplete CDR3 DNA: TGTGCCAGCAGCTTAGTACAGGGACCCTACGAG. Amino acids: CASSLVQGPYE. The CDR3 as a whole reads CASSLVQGPYEQYF.

As regards this clone: The CDR3 end falls 3 residues outside the read, so it is completed with the germline J gene. This chain links TRBV12-3 or TRBV12-4 with TRBJ1-1; D remains unclear. Deletions cut 3 bases from V and 5 bases from J, with 10 bases between. The CDR3 consists of 13 residues. CDR3 amino acids: CASSLGKRTEAFF. CDR3 DNA, as far as it was read: TGTGCCAGCAGTTTGGGCAAAAGGACTGAA.

For this clone: The CDR3 goes on 3 residues after the read ends, and that part is filled in from the germline J gene. This rearrangement joins TRBV12-3 or TRBV12-4 to TRBJ2-2, with D perhaps matching TRBD2 (5 bases). This CDR3 region has 14 residues. The CDR3 is CASSILGGNSPLFF. The CDR3 DNA, read in part, is TGTGCCAGCAGCATTCTAGGAGGCAATTCACCG.

Details on this clone: The CDR3 end lies 3 residues beyond the end of the read and is filled in from the germline J gene. The rearrangement uses TRBV5-4 and TRBJ1-5; tentatively, D is TRBD1 (5 bases). CDR3 length: 14 amino acids. Deletions cut 0 bases from V and 4 bases from J, with 8 bases between. Germline CDR1 and CDR2: SGHNT and YYREEE (reference sequence). The sequenced part of the CDR3 DNA is TGTGCCAGCAGCTTGGCCGGGGGAAATCAGCCC. Residues: CASSLAGGNQP. The CDR3 in full is CASSLAGGNQPQHF.

This clone counts as medium-sized (0.01 to 0.1%) by frequency. CDR3 bases read: TGTGCCAGCAGCTACGGGGAGACC. Residues: CASSYGET. The whole CDR3 protein reads CASSYGETQYF. The V call is TRBV7-9, the J call TRBJ2-5; D call uncertain. The CDR3 end falls 3 residues outside the read, so it is completed with the germline J gene. V shed 4 bases and J shed 5 bases, with 5 bases lying between them. CDR3 length: 11 amino acids. Germline values: CDR1 SEHNR, CDR2 FQNEAQ (reference sequence).

According to its frequency, this clone is medium-sized. The read ends 3 residues shy of where the CDR3 ends; the end is completed using the germline J gene. The rearrangement links TRBV7-2 to TRBJ1-5, with no clear D. Germline CDR1 reads SGHTA; CDR2 reads FQGNSA. The length of the CDR3 is 14 residues. Trimming shortened V by 1 base and J by 4 bases, and 8 bases separated the two germline ends. CDR3 residues: CASSLDSWNQPQHF. CDR3 bases read: TGTGCCAGCAGCTTAGACAGTTGGAATCAGCCC.

As concerns this clone: Read coverage stops 3 residues before the CDR3 terminus; the germline J gene supplies the remainder. V usage is TRBV6-1 and J usage is TRBJ1-4, with D possibly TRBD1 on 6 matching bases. Germline V gene sequence: CDR1 MNHNS, CDR2 SASEGT. This CDR3 spans 15 amino acids. The covered CDR3 bases are TGTGCCAGCAGTGAAGTGGACAGTTATAATTCACCA. It yields the protein CASSEVDSYNSP. The whole CDR3 region reads CASSEVDSYNSPLFF.

A remark on this clone: The read terminates 3 residues ahead of where the CDR3 ends, so the germline J gene completes it. The V and J genes are TRBV7-2 and TRBJ1-2, with 12 positions matching TRBD1. Trimming at V came to 6 bases and at J to 5 bases, leaving 4 bases not matched to a gene. The CDR3 covers 14 residues. The germline V gene encodes CDR1 SGHTA and CDR2 FQGNSA. CDR3 DNA (partial): TGTGCCAGCAGTCGGGACAGGGGGCTTTATGGC. Translation: CASSRDRGLYG. The whole CDR3 protein reads CASSRDRGLYGYTF.

A remark on this clone: The observed sequence ends 3 residues before the CDR3 terminus, with the missing tail filled in from the germline J gene. The V call is TRBV7-9, the J call TRBJ1-1, with D tentatively TRBD1 (5 bases). Germline CDR1 is SEHNR and CDR2 is FQNEAQ (reference sequence). CDR3 length: 14 residues. Trimming removed 6 bases from V and 1 base from J, with 12 bases in between. The CDR3 is CASSLGLQNTEAFF. The covered CDR3 bases are TGTGCCAGCAGTTTGGGACTCCAGAACACTGAA.

By frequency, this clone is medium-sized. CDR3: CSVTGILREKLFF. The part of the CDR3 DNA that was read is TGCAGCGTCACAGGGATTTTGAGGGAAAAA. The chain couples TRBV29-1 to TRBJ1-4; TRBD1 might be the D (6 bases). The read falls 3 residues short of the CDR3 end, and the missing part is taken from the germline J gene. V was trimmed by 6 bases and J by 8 bases, leaving 16 bases between them. The CDR3 sequence is 13 residues long. In germline, CDR1 is SQVTM, CDR2 ANQGSEA.

A word on this clone: The read ends 3 residues before the CDR3 terminus; that terminus is restored from the germline J gene. V is TRBV7-9 and J is TRBJ1-2; D is uncertain. Germline assignment: CDR1 SEHNR and CDR2 FQNEAQ (reference sequence). The CDR3 spans 12 residues. The sequenced CDR3 bases are TGTGCCAGCAGCCCTACGCCCTACGAC. Its translation is CASSPTPYD. The entire CDR3 reads CASSPTPYDYTF.

A note on this clone: The CDR3 extends 3 residues past the end of the read, so its final part is completed from the germline J gene. The chain joins TRBV5-1 to TRBJ2-3; 7 nucleotides agree with TRBD2. V shed 0 bases and J 6 bases; nucleotides not matched to a gene: 4. This CDR3 region has 14 residues. CDR1 and CDR2 from the germline V gene are SGHRS and YFSETQ. Incomplete CDR3 DNA: TGCGCCAGCAGCTTGGAGGCGGGGGTGGATACG. It codes for CASSLEAGVDT. The whole CDR3 protein reads CASSLEAGVDTQYF.

About this clone itself: Read coverage stops 3 residues before the CDR3 terminus; the germline J gene supplies the remainder. This chain connects TRBV12-5 to TRBJ1-5; D remains unclear. Germline values: CDR1 LGHNT, CDR2 FRNRAP. CDR3 length: 13 residues. V dropped 7 bases and J dropped 0 bases, with 7 bases sitting between them. CDR3 in amino acids: CASAPNSNQPQHF. The part of the CDR3 DNA that was read is TGTGCTAGTGCTCCTAATAGCAATCAGCCC.

This clone is identified as medium-sized from frequency. The CDR3 goes on 3 residues after the read ends, and that part is filled in from the germline J gene. The chain is built from TRBV7-3 and TRBJ2-3, with TRBD2 matching 7 bases. The CDR3 extends over 15 amino acids. Germline V gives CDR1 SGHTA, CDR2 FQGTGA. V lost 2 bases, J lost 1 base, and 3 bases stayed unmatched. CDR3 sequence reads: CASSLFGGGTDTQYF. CDR3 bases read: TGTGCCAGCAGCTTATTTGGGGGGGGCACAGATACG.

A word on this clone: The observed sequence ends 3 residues before the CDR3 terminus, with the missing tail filled in from the germline J gene. V gene TRBV7-9 combines with J gene TRBJ2-5, with TRBD1 identical over 10 bases. This CDR3 has 14 amino acids. The germline CDR1 and CDR2 sequences are SEHNR and FQNEAQ (reference sequence). The CDR3 sequence: CASSTGTGADTQYF. CDR3 bases read: TGTGCCAGCAGCACCGGGACAGGGGCAGATACC.

This clone is labeled medium-sized based on frequency. The read halts 3 residues ahead of the CDR3 end, with the missing end drawn from the germline J gene. This chain joins TRBV5-6 and TRBJ1-2; 7 bases match TRBD1. V was pared by 3 bases and J by 2 bases, with 4 bases of the junction left unmatched. CDR1 and CDR2 from the germline V gene are SGHDT and YYEEEE. The CDR3 covers 14 residues. CDR3 bases read: TGTGCCAGCAGCTCTCCACAGGGGAACTATGGC. Its translation: CASSSPQGNYG. The entire CDR3 is CASSSPQGNYGYTF. Based on the CDR3 plus reference TRBV5-6 and TRBJ1-2, the full variable domain is DAGVTQSPTHLIKTRGQQVTLRCSPKSGHDTVSWYQQALGQGPQFIFQYYEEEERQRGNFPDRFSGHQFPNYSSELNVNALLLGDSALYLCASSSPQGNYGYTFGSGTRLTVV.

With respect to this clone: The read ends 3 residues before the CDR3 terminus; that terminus is restored from the germline J gene. V and J are TRBV4-2 and TRBJ2-3, with 9 positions matching TRBD1. The CDR3 covers 16 residues. Germline V gene data show CDR1 as LGHNA and CDR2 as YNFKEQ. The CDR3 DNA, read in part, is TGTGCCAGCAGCCAAGAGACAGGGGGAGGCAATCAGCCG. Translation gives CASSQETGGGNQP. The whole CDR3 is CASSQETGGGNQPQYF.

About this clone itself: The read ends 3 residues before the CDR3 terminus; that terminus is restored from the germline J gene. V usage is TRBV5-1 and J usage is TRBJ1-2, with 9 nucleotides matching TRBD1. Losses at the gene ends were 0 bases for V and 7 bases for J; bases not matched to a gene: 4. The CDR3 length is 14 residues. Germline V gene lookup returns CDR1 SGHRS and CDR2 YFSETQ. The CDR3 bases that were read are TGCGCCAGCAGCTTGGGGACAGGGGAGTTTGGC. Translation: CASSLGTGEFG. The complete CDR3 sequence is CASSLGTGEFGYTF.

As regards this clone: The sequence runs out 3 residues before the end of the CDR3; the remainder is reconstructed from the germline J gene. The chain joins TRBV5-1 to TRBJ2-7; tentative D call: TRBD1 (6 bases). The CDR3 extends over 13 amino acids. Germline CDR1 SGHRS, CDR2 YFSETQ. The V end was cut by 2 bases, the J end by 4 bases, with 10 bases between. The sequenced part of the CDR3 DNA is TGCGCCAGCAGCTTCGACAGGAGTTACGAG. Its translation: CASSFDRSYE. The entire CDR3 is CASSFDRSYEQYF.

Partial CDR3 DNA: TGTGCCAGCAGTGAAGCGCAAGCAGGGGCAGATACG. Translation gives CASSEAQAGADT. The entire CDR3 reads CASSEAQAGADTQYF. The chain combines TRBV6-1 with TRBJ2-3, with D possibly TRBD1 on 6 matching bases. The read ends 3 residues before the CDR3 terminus; that terminus is restored from the germline J gene. CDR1 is MNHNS, CDR2 SASEGT, per germline. V lost 0 bases and J 4 bases, leaving 11 bases between the germline ends. This CDR3 is built from 15 residues.

On this clone itself: The read ends 3 residues shy of where the CDR3 ends; the end is completed using the germline J gene. The chain combines TRBV5-1 with TRBJ1-1; D not certain. The CDR3 consists of 14 residues. Germline V gives CDR1 SGHRS, CDR2 YFSETQ. Trimming pared 3 bases from V and 0 bases from J, leaving 9 bases between. CDR3 DNA (partial): TGCGCCAGCAGCTCTCCCCTATTGAACACTGAA. Translated, it gives CASSSPLLNTE. The entire CDR3 protein is CASSSPLLNTEAFF.

Of note for this clone: The read terminates 3 residues ahead of where the CDR3 ends, so the germline J gene completes it. The chain joins TRBV7-2 to TRBJ1-2; D remains unclear. This CDR3 is built from 13 residues. Germline CDR1 and CDR2: SGHTA and FQGNSA. CDR3 region: CASKEWIAGTYTF. The CDR3 bases that were read are TGTGCCAGCAAAGAGTGGATAGCGGGTACC.

In regard to this clone: With the read ending 3 residues before the CDR3 end, the germline J gene is used to fill in that end. Additional DNA sequences in this sample encode the identical CDR3. The chain recombines TRBV29-1 with TRBJ1-2; D is undetermined. The CDR3 consists of 9 residues. CDR1 SQVTM and CDR2 ANQGSEA come from the germline V gene. The CDR3 region is CSVGAGYTF. The part of the CDR3 DNA that was read is TGCAGCGTTGGGGCGGGC.

Concerning this clone: From the germline J gene comes the end of the CDR3, since the read stops 3 residues before it. This rearrangement joins TRBV7-9 to TRBJ1-2; no definite D call. The CDR3 loop spans 13 amino acids. Germline V gives CDR1 SEHNR, CDR2 FQNEAQ (reference sequence). The CDR3 spells CASSTRSRYDYTF. The CDR3 bases that were read are TGTGCCAGCAGCACCAGGAGCCGCTACGAC.

Worth noting for this clone: The read comes to an end 3 residues before the CDR3 does, leaving the germline J gene to fill in the end. This rearrangement joins TRBV20-1 to TRBJ1-5, with D possibly TRBD1 on 5 matching bases. V lost 0 bases and J 9 bases, leaving 15 bases between the germline ends. Germline V CDR1 and CDR2: DFQATT, SNEGSKA (reference sequence). The CDR3 totals 14 residues. The CDR3 reads CSARDGAGSRPQHF. The sequenced CDR3 bases are TGCAGTGCTAGAGATGGGGCAGGGAGTAGGCCC.

As regards this clone: The CDR3 goes on 3 residues after the read ends, and that part is filled in from the germline J gene. The chain combines TRBV5-4 with TRBJ2-3, with 9 bases that match TRBD2. This CDR3 comprises 16 residues. CDR1 is SGHNT and CDR2 is YYREEE in the germline V gene (reference sequence). CDR3 sequence: CASSFHRGGGLETQYF. CDR3 DNA, as far as it was read: TGTGCCAGCAGCTTTCACCGCGGGGGGGGGTTGGAGACG.

The CDR3 loop reads CASSPETGNYGQYF. The sequenced CDR3 bases are TGTGCCAGCTCACCAGAGACAGGGAACTATGGT. The V and J genes are TRBV18 and TRBJ2-4; 7 bases are shared with TRBD1. With the read ending 3 residues before the CDR3 end, the germline J gene is used to fill in that end. The CDR3 covers 14 residues. The germline gives CDR1 KGHSH, CDR2 LQKENI.